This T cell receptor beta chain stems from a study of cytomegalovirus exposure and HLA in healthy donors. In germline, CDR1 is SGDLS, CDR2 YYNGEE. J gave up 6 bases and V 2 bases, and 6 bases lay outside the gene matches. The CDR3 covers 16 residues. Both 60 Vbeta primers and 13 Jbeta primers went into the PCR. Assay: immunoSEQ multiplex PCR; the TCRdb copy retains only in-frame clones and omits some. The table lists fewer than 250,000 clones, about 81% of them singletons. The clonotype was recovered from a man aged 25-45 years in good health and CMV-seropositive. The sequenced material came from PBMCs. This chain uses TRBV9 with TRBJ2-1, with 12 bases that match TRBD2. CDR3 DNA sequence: TGTGCCAGCAGCGTCGGGACTAGCGGGCCTAGCAATGAGCAGTTCTTC. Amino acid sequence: CASSVGTSGPSNEQFF.